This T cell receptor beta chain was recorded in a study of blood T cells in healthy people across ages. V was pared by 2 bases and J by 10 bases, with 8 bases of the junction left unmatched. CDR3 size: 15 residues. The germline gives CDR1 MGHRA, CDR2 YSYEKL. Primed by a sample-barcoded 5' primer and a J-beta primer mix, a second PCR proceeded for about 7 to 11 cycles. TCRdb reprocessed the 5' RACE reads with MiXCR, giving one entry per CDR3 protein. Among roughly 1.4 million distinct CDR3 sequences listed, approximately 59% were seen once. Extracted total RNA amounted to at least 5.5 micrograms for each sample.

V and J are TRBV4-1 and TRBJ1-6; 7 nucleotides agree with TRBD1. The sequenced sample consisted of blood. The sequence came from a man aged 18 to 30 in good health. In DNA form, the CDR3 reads TGCGCCAGCAGCCAATTACAGGGGAAAGGATCACCCCTCCACTTT. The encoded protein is CASSQLQGKGSPLHF.